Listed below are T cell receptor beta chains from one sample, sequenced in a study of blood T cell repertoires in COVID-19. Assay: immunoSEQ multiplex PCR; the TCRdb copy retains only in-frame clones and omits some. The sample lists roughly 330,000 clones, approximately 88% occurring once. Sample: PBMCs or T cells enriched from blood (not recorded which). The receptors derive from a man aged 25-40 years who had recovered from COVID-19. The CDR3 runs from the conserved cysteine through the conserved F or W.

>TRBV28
CASSFSPVPGYGYTF
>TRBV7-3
CASSLWTSGAHNEQFF
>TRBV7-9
CASSLVRLETQYF
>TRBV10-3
CAITGTGGNYGYTF
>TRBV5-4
CASSPGDRWYGGYTF
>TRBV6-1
CASSDAGTGDYGYTF
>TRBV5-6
CASSLGRGLRNEKLFF
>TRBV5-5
CASSLAAGNQPQHF
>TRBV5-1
CASTPGDRATEAFF
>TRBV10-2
CASLLQGAVTEAFF
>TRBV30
CAWSAGQTGANVLTF
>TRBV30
CAWSGGDTQYF
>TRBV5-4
CASSLVVGGTSDDEQFF
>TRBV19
CASSIGGEYNEQFF
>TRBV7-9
CASSLGGGTGNSPLHF
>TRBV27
CASSPTGLRPSGRYEQYF
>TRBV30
CAWRAGLAEAFF
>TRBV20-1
CSAAGTTEAFF
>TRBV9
CASNLGTGVETQYF
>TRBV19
CASSIWQGASVVDTQYF
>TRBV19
CASSELYGYTF
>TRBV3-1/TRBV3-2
CASSARQGARGYTF
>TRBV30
CAWSRSVNQPQHF
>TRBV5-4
CASSLIGTPGSPLHF
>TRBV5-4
CASSLVGGTYGYTF
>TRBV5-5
CASSRPATGTQYQETQYF
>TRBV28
CASSFELTGGYLQPQHF
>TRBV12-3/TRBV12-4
CASSFLTYEQYF
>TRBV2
CASSEGLAGVAEAFF
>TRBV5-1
CASRVTGSTDTQYF
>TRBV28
CASTRGGDEGNTIYF
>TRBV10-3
CAISGLAGAGYNEQFF
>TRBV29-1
CSVESLYSGNTIYF
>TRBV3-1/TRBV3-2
CASSQGRLTSGSWQYF
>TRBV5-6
CASSPEGQVLYEQYF
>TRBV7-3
CASSSLPTGELFF
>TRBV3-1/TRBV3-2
CASSQDEGVKAFF
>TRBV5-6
CASSYTLGGQIGELFF
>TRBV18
CASSFTSGQGTDTQYF
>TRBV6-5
CASSQPGGDTEAFF
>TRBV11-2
CASSWGGPGTNEKLFF
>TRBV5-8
CASSLASPGPQYF
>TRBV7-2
CASSTAGDSYNEQFF
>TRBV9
CASSVEGQGNQPQHF
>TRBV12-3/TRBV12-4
CASSRQYNSPLHF
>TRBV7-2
CASSLAGGNQPQHF
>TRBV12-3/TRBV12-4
CASSGRGKTEAFF
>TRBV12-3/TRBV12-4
CASSEQGFLKAFF
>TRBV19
CASSAGREYYGYTF
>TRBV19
CASSPEAGDQPQHF
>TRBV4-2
CASSRETTGYEKLFF
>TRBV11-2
CASSLVFGQTYNEQFF
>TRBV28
CASSSAVMNTEAFF
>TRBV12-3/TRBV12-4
CASSPRFYEQYF
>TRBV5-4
CASSWGQGDEKLFF
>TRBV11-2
CASSPRTGGIQPQHF
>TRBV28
CATTPGTGGFYNSPLHF